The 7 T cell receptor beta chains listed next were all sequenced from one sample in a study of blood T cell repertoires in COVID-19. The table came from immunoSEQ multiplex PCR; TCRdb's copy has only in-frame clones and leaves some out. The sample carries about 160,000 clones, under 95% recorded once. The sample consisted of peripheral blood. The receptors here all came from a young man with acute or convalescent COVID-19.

The CDR3 is CASSYRGSNQPQHF. The CDR3 DNA reads as TGTGCCAGCAGTTACAGGGGCAGCAATCAGCCCCAGCATTTT. The genes are TRBV6-5 and TRBJ1-5, with D perhaps matching TRBD1 (5 bases). Germline V gives CDR1 MNHEY, CDR2 SVGAGI. Trimming pared 2 bases from V and 1 base from J, leaving 6 bases between. The CDR3 has 14 amino acids.

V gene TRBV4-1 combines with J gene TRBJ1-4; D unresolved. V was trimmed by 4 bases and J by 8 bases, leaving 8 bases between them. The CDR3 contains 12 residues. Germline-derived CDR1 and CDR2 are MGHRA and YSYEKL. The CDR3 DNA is TGCGCCAGCAGCCTGGAGCGGGAAAAACTGTTTTTT. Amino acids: CASSLEREKLFF.

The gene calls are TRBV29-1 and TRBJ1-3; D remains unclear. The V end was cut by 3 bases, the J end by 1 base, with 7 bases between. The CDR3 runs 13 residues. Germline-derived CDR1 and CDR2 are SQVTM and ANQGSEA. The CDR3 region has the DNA TGCAGCGTTGAGATCAGTTCTGGAAACACCATATATTTT. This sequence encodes CSVEISSGNTIYF.

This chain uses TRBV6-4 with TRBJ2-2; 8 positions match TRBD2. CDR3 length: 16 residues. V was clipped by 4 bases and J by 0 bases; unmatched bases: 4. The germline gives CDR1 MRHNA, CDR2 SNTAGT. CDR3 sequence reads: CASSVSRGANTGELFF. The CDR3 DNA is TGTGCCAGCAGTGTTTCGCGGGGGGCGAACACCGGGGAGCTGTTTTTT.

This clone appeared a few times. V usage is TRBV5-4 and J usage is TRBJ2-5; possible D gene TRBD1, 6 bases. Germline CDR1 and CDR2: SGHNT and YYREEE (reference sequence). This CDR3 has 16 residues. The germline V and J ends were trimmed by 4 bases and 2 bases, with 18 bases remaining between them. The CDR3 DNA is TGTGCCAGCAGCCTGGGTGTGACAGGAAGGCAAGAGACCCAGTACTTC. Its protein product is CASSLGVTGRQETQYF.

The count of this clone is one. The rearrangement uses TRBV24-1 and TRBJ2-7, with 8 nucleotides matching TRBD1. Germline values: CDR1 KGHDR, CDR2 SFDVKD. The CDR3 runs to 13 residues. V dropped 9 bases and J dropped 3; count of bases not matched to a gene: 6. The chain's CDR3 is CATRWDRSYEQYF. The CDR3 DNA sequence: TGTGCCACCCGTTGGGACAGGAGCTACGAGCAGTACTTC.

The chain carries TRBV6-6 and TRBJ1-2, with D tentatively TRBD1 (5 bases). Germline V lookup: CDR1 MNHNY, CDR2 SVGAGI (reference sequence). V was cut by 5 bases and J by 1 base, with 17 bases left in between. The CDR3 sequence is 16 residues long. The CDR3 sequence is CASSLGPGSGNYGYTF. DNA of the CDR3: TGTGCCAGCAGTCTGGGGCCCGGGAGCGGTAACTATGGCTACACCTTC.